This TCR beta chain was sequenced for a study of T cell responses to AZD1222 COVID-19 vaccine. About this clone itself: Its specificity is not known.

The germline V gene has CDR1 SGHTA and CDR2 FQGNSA. The CDR3 totals 15 residues. With 0 bases removed from V and 6 bases from J, the gap between germline ends came to 13 bases. Study-wide points: Along spike, vaccine-associated CD4 TCRs were found throughout, with dominance at 160-218 and 743-854. Baseline seropositivity characterized only 5 to 7 AZD1222 recipients.

Assay used: immunoSEQ multiplex PCR; TCRdb lists only in-frame clones, some missing. The data contain 70,000 to 80,000 clones, around 81% of them singletons. This TCR was recovered from an adult who received the AZD1222 COVID-19 vaccine. V and J are TRBV7-2 and TRBJ2-3; the D gene is possibly TRBD2 (5 bases). Here the sequenced sample was peripheral blood, taken 28 days after the second AZD1222 dose. CDR3 bases: TGTGCCAGCAGCTTAGCCCTAGCTTCCTCGGATACGCAGTATTTT. It translates to CASSLALASSDTQYF.